These 30 T cell receptor beta chains originate from one sample sequenced in a study of cytomegalovirus exposure and HLA in healthy donors (TCRdb year 2017). The library was prepared using the immunoSEQ multiplex PCR assay. The multiplex PCR relied on a mix of 60 forward primers for TCR Vbeta segments and 13 reverse primers for TCR Jbeta segments. In its TCRdb copy, this immuneACCESS table keeps in-frame sequences only and misses some clones. Where compared with another copy, unresolved V genes explain less than half of these, and the others have no known cause. For this sample the table gives about 120,000 clones, of which approximately 80% were detected only once. 12% of the sample is held by the ten biggest clonotypes. Sequencing input: PBMCs. These receptors all come from a woman in her thirties or forties in good health and CMV-seropositive.

There are a few counts of this clone. The rearrangement joins TRBV6-6 to TRBJ2-4; 8 positions match TRBD2. Trimming cost V 0 bases and J 8 bases; bases outside gene matches: 3. CDR3 length: 14 amino acids. The V gene's germline CDR1 is MNHNY and CDR2 SVGAGI (reference sequence). CDR3 bases: TGTGCCAGCAGTTACTCGTACGGGGGGGACATTCAGTACTTC. Translated: CASSYSYGGDIQYF.

This clone appeared a few times. This chain uses TRBV11-2 with TRBJ2-1, with TRBD1 identical over 7 bases. Germline CDR1 is SGHAT and CDR2 is FQNNGV. CDR3 length: 17 amino acids. V was pared by 6 bases and J by 4 bases, with 15 bases of the junction left unmatched. The CDR3 is CASRSNRGLVRYNEQFF. CDR3 sequence (DNA): TGTGCCAGCAGATCCAACAGGGGCCTGGTCCGTTACAATGAGCAGTTCTTC.

V is TRBV6-5 and J is TRBJ2-7; TRBD1 is a possible D gene (5 bases). CDR1 and CDR2 from the germline V gene are MNHEY and SVGAGI. Trimming removed 2 bases at V and 2 bases at J, with 7 bases between. This CDR3 region has 13 residues. CDR3 nucleotides: TGTGCCAGCAGTTACGCGACAGCCTACGAGCAGTACTTC. Protein sequence: CASSYATAYEQYF.

The rearrangement links TRBV5-6 to TRBJ1-2; 8 bases are a match to TRBD1. This CDR3 region has 14 residues. V was clipped by 1 base and J by 5 bases; unmatched bases: 4. Germline lookup yields CDR1 SGHDT and CDR2 YYEEEE. The CDR3 sequence is CASSLPGQGYGYTF. CDR3 in DNA: TGTGCCAGCAGCTTGCCAGGACAGGGATATGGCTACACCTTC. Full variable domain (outside the CDR3, taken from reference TRBV5-6 and TRBJ1-2): DAGVTQSPTHLIKTRGQQVTLRCSPKSGHDTVSWYQQALGQGPQFIFQYYEEEERQRGNFPDRFSGHQFPNYSSELNVNALLLGDSALYLCASSLPGQGYGYTFGSGTRLTVV.

This chain links TRBV6-5 with TRBJ2-1; a weak D match, TRBD2 (7 bases). The CDR3 is 16 residues long. Germline values: CDR1 MNHEY, CDR2 SVGAGI. Trimming removed 4 bases from V and 6 bases from J, with 19 bases in between. CDR3 amino acids: CASSSLGGGAGNEQFF. For the CDR3, the DNA is TGTGCCAGCAGTTCCCTGGGAGGGGGGGCCGGCAATGAGCAGTTCTTC.

The chain links TRBV6-5 to TRBJ2-7; possible D gene TRBD1, 5 bases. Germline V gene sequence: CDR1 MNHEY, CDR2 SVGAGI. V shed 0 bases and J shed 6 bases, with 15 bases lying between them. The CDR3 is 15 amino acids. CDR3 in DNA: TGTGCCAGCAGTTACTCGACAGCGCGAGGCTCCGAGCAGTACTTC. Encoded protein: CASSYSTARGSEQYF.

The chain couples TRBV5-1 to TRBJ1-6, with 7 bases that match TRBD1. This CDR3 comprises 15 residues. Per the germline V gene, CDR1 is SGHRS and CDR2 is YFSETQ. The V segment lost 6 bases and the J segment 4 bases; nucleotides outside the gene matches: 7. The CDR3 loop is CASTSGQVYNSPLHF. Written as DNA, the CDR3 is TGCGCCAGCACCTCAGGACAGGTTTATAATTCACCCCTCCACTTT. Variable domain in full (rest from reference TRBV5-1 and TRBJ1-6): KAGVTQTPRYLIKTRGQQVTLSCSPISGHRSVSWYQQTPGQGLQFLFEYFSETQRNKGNFPGRFSGRQFSNSRSEMNVSTLELGDSALYLCASTSGQVYNSPLHFGNGTRLTVT.

This clone was recorded only once. Written as DNA, the CDR3 is TGTGCCAGCAGCCAACTAGGCCACTTGACGGATGGCTACACCTTC. This codes for CASSQLGHLTDGYTF. The chain links TRBV14 to TRBJ1-2, with D uncertain. The V gene lost 2 bases and the J gene lost 6 bases, with 16 bases spanning the gap. Germline CDR1 and CDR2: SGHDN and FVKESK. This CDR3 region has 15 residues.

This chain uses TRBV4-1 with TRBJ2-7, with unresolved D. The CDR3 sequence is 14 residues long. Germline-derived CDR1 and CDR2 are MGHRA and YSYEKL. V lost 0 bases to trimming and J lost 3 bases, with 9 bases between them. The CDR3 coding sequence is TGCGCCAGCAGCCAAGACTATAATTACTACGAGCAGTACTTC. Its translation: CASSQDYNYYEQYF.

The chain joins TRBV4-2 to TRBJ2-1, with TRBD2 identical over 10 bases. This CDR3 is 17 amino acids long. V was pared by 1 base and J by 7 bases, with 10 bases of the junction left unmatched. Per the germline V gene, CDR1 is LGHNA and CDR2 is YNFKEQ. The chain's CDR3 is CASSQAVLAGVVNEQFF. Written as DNA, the CDR3 is TGTGCCAGCAGCCAAGCTGTCCTAGCGGGAGTCGTTAATGAGCAGTTCTTC.

The chain employs TRBV27 and TRBJ2-1; possible D gene TRBD1, 5 bases. V was trimmed by 6 bases and J by 2 bases, leaving 17 bases between them. CDR1 is MNHEY and CDR2 is SMNVEV in the germline V gene (reference sequence). The CDR3 is made up of 16 amino acids. The CDR3 protein is CASSSYDSLAYNEQFF. The CDR3 coding sequence is TGTGCCAGCAGCTCATATGACAGTTTAGCCTACAATGAGCAGTTCTTC.

Only a few counts were recorded for this clone. CDR3 protein: CASSWDTRGTEAFF. The CDR3, as DNA: TGTGCCAGCAGCTGGGACACGAGGGGAACTGAAGCTTTCTTT. V usage is TRBV5-4 and J usage is TRBJ1-1, with D maybe TRBD1 (6 bases). Germline CDR1 reads SGHNT; CDR2 reads YYREEE (reference sequence). This CDR3 has 14 residues. The V end was cut by 3 bases, the J end by 5 bases, with 14 bases between.

CDR3 nucleotide sequence: TGTGCCAGCAGCTCTTATAGCGGGACATACAGGATCCATAGCAATCAGCCCCAGCATTTT. Its protein product is CASSSYSGTYRIHSNQPQHF. The V call is TRBV4-2, the J call TRBJ1-5, with D tentatively TRBD1 (6 bases). Trimming left V 5 bases short and J 0 bases short, with 26 bases between. The CDR3 runs to 20 residues. The germline V gene has CDR1 LGHNA and CDR2 YNFKEQ.

V usage is TRBV5-1 and J usage is TRBJ1-6; 8 bases map to TRBD1. V lost 0 bases, J lost 9 bases, and 5 bases stayed unmatched. The CDR3 length is 15 residues. Germline V CDR1 and CDR2: SGHRS, YFSETQ. The CDR3 loop is CASSLGTGGSSPLHF. The CDR3 DNA is TGCGCCAGCAGCTTGGGAACAGGGGGAAGTTCACCCCTCCACTTT.

The rearrangement links TRBV18 to TRBJ2-1; the match to TRBD2 covers 11 bases. This CDR3 is 15 amino acids long. Per germline, CDR1 KGHSH and CDR2 LQKENI. After removal of 5 bases from V and 1 base from J, the junction contained 1 base not matched to a gene. The CDR3: CASSLAGGSYNEQFF. The CDR3 bases are TGTGCCAGCTCATTAGCGGGGGGGTCCTACAATGAGCAGTTCTTC.

The chain links TRBV11-2 to TRBJ1-2; D is undetermined. V lost 3 bases, J lost 6 bases, and 5 bases lay in between. Germline CDR1 reads SGHAT; CDR2 reads FQNNGV. The CDR3 covers 11 residues. As DNA, the CDR3 is TGTGCCAGCAGCTTCGCTAATGGCTACACCTTC. Its translation is CASSFANGYTF. The entire variable domain, with the rest obtained from reference TRBV11-2 and TRBJ1-2, is as follows: EAGVAQSPRYKIIEKRQSVAFWCNPISGHATLYWYQQILGQGPKLLIQFQNNGVVDDSQLPKDRFSAERLKGVDSTLKIQPAKLEDSAVYLCASSFANGYTFGSGTRLTVV.

The rearrangement uses TRBV27 and TRBJ2-7; 11 nucleotides align to TRBD1. Germline V lookup: CDR1 MNHEY, CDR2 SMNVEV (reference sequence). After removal of 0 bases from V and 12 bases from J, the junction contained 4 bases not matched to a gene. The length of the CDR3 is 13 residues. The CDR3 spells CASSLSGQGVAYF. The CDR3 nucleotides are TGTGCCAGCAGTTTATCGGGACAGGGGGTGGCGTACTTC.

This clone has just a few counts. The chain recombines TRBV19 with TRBJ1-1; perhaps TRBD1 as D (6 bases). Per germline, CDR1 LNHDA and CDR2 SQIVND (reference sequence). Trimming left V 8 bases short and J 4 bases short, with 11 bases between. The CDR3 contains 12 residues. CDR3: CASWGRSTEAFF. Written as DNA, the CDR3 is TGTGCCAGTTGGGGGCGGAGCACTGAAGCTTTCTTT. Full variable domain (missing parts from reference TRBV19 and TRBJ1-1): DGGITQSPKYLFRKEGQNVTLSCEQNLNHDAMYWYRQDPGQGLRLIYYSQIVNDFQKGDIAEGYSVSREKKESFPLTVTSAQKNPTAFYLCASWGRSTEAFFGQGTRLTVV.

Worth noting for this clone: A junction boundary mismatches the germline segment, possibly from a read error. This chain connects TRBV6-1 to TRBJ1-3; no firm D call. CDR3 size: 12 residues. Germline V gene sequence: CDR1 MNHNS, CDR2 SASEGT. The CDR3 reads CVSSTSGNAIYF. CDR3 nucleotide sequence: TGTGTTAGCTCGACCTCTGGAAACGCCATATATTTT.

The genes are TRBV4-1 and TRBJ2-7; 7 nucleotides align to TRBD1. Germline CDR1 MGHRA, CDR2 YSYEKL. The trim removed 4 bases at V and 2 bases at J, leaving 8 bases unmatched. The CDR3 covers 15 residues. The CDR3 loop reads CASSPGTAFPYEQYF. The CDR3 DNA follows: TGCGCCAGCAGCCCCGGGACAGCCTTCCCCTACGAGCAGTACTTC.

The rearrangement links TRBV2 to TRBJ2-5; the D gene is possibly TRBD1 (6 bases). The germline V gene has CDR1 SNHLY and CDR2 FYNNEI. V gave up 5 bases and J gave up 5 bases, with 15 bases separating them. CDR3 size: 14 residues. DNA for the CDR3: TGTGCCAGCAGTTCTACAGGGACGGGGGAGACCCAGTACTTC. As protein: CASSSTGTGETQYF.

The chain employs TRBV6-5 and TRBJ1-1; no definite D call. The CDR3 length is 15 residues. Germline V gene data show CDR1 as MNHEY and CDR2 as SVGAGI. Deletions cut 6 bases from V and 4 bases from J, with 18 bases between. The chain's CDR3 is CASRLQDGEVTEAFF. The CDR3 nucleotides are TGTGCCAGCAGACTCCAAGACGGCGAGGTCACTGAAGCTTTCTTT.

The chain uses TRBV9 and TRBJ1-3; D unresolved. This CDR3 has 14 residues. Germline V lookup: CDR1 SGDLS, CDR2 YYNGEE. The germline V and J ends were trimmed by 6 bases and 4 bases, with 14 bases remaining between them. The CDR3 DNA is TGTGCCAGCACCGGGTTTAGCGCAGGAAACACCATATATTTT. This gives the protein CASTGFSAGNTIYF. Full variable domain (remainder filled in from reference TRBV9 and TRBJ1-3): DSGVTQTPKHLITATGQRVTLRCSPRSGDLSVYWYQQSLDQGLQFLIQYYNGEERAKGNILERFSAQQFPDLHSELNLSSLELGDSALYFCASTGFSAGNTIYFGEGSWLTVV.

V is TRBV7-2 and J is TRBJ1-5, with D possibly TRBD1 on 5 matching bases. Trimming left V 5 bases short and J 0 bases short, with 17 bases between. Germline V gives CDR1 SGHTA, CDR2 FQGNSA. The CDR3 is 17 residues long. The CDR3 protein is CASSIQGGSHSNQPQHF. The CDR3 region has the DNA TGTGCCAGCAGCATTCAGGGTGGTTCTCATAGCAATCAGCCCCAGCATTTT.

The rearrangement joins TRBV25-1 to TRBJ1-1, with D possibly being TRBD1 (5 bases). V dropped 8 bases and J dropped 3 bases, with 19 bases sitting between them. CDR1 is MGHDK, CDR2 SYGVNS, per germline. The CDR3 runs 15 residues. DNA of the CDR3: TGTGCCAGCTCGCCGAATCGCCCCAGGGACACTGAAGCTTTCTTT. Protein sequence: CASSPNRPRDTEAFF.

The chain recombines TRBV5-8 with TRBJ2-5; 9 nucleotides match TRBD2. CDR1 and CDR2 from the germline V gene are SGHTS and YDEGEE. The CDR3 spans 16 residues. V was pared by 0 bases and J by 4 bases, with 7 bases of the junction left unmatched. As DNA, the CDR3 is TGTGCCAGCAGCTTGGTATTGCGGGGGGGAGGAGAGACCCAGTACTTC. Its translation is CASSLVLRGGGETQYF.

The chain employs TRBV5-1 and TRBJ1-2; D remains ambiguous. Germline-derived CDR1 and CDR2 are SGHRS and YFSETQ. The CDR3 has 12 residues. V lost 0 bases, J lost 8 bases, and 8 bases lay in between. The CDR3 is CASSLGLEGYTF. DNA for the CDR3: TGCGCCAGCAGCTTGGGATTGGAGGGCTACACCTTC.

This clone was recorded only once. This chain connects TRBV27 to TRBJ2-5; TRBD1 might be the D (6 bases). The CDR3 is made up of 15 amino acids. V was shortened by 8 bases and J by 5 bases, with 21 bases between the two germline ends. Germline assignment: CDR1 MNHEY and CDR2 SMNVEV (reference sequence). This CDR3 is CASSTTRGEFETQYF. The DNA for the CDR3 is TGTGCCAGCTCCACGACCAGGGGCGAGTTTGAGACCCAGTACTTC.

The chain has TRBV4-2 and TRBJ1-4; D possibly corresponds to TRBD1 (5 bases). The CDR3 contains 18 residues. CDR1 and CDR2 (germline): LGHNA, YNFKEQ. Trimming left V 4 bases short and J 4 bases short, with 22 bases between. CDR3 protein: CASSPVGGGGEGNEKLFF. In nucleotides, the CDR3 is TGTGCCAGCAGCCCCGTCGGTGGGGGGGGTGAAGGTAATGAAAAACTGTTTTTT.

The rearrangement links TRBV27 to TRBJ2-7, with 8 nucleotides matching TRBD2. This CDR3 region has 13 residues. Germline assignment: CDR1 MNHEY and CDR2 SMNVEV (reference sequence). Losses at the gene ends were 10 bases for V and 4 bases for J; bases not matched to a gene: 9. Here the CDR3 DNA reads TGTGCCACCAAAAATAGCGGGGCTTACGAGCAGTACTTC. Protein product: CATKNSGAYEQYF.